The entry below describes one T cell receptor (beta chain). The data belong to a study of cytomegalovirus exposure and HLA in healthy donors. Data came from immunoSEQ multiplex PCR; TCRdb stores just in-frame clones and leaves some out. The top ten hold around 3.6% of the sample, which has roughly 100,000 clones, about 88% seen once. Germline-derived CDR1 and CDR2 are MGHRA and YSYEKL. V gave up 5 bases and J gave up 3 bases; unmatched junction bases: 4. The CDR3 sequence is 16 residues long. J is TRBJ2-1 and V is TRBV4-1, with 13 bases fitting TRBD2. Sequencing was done on a sample of PBMCs. This TCR was sampled from a woman aged 18-29 years in good health and CMV-seropositive. CDR3 in amino acids: CASSGLAGAVYNEQFF. Here the CDR3 DNA reads TGCGCCAGCAGCGGACTAGCGGGGGCCGTCTACAATGAGCAGTTCTTC.